A selection of T cell receptor beta chains follows, all from one sample in a study of T-cell reconstitution after alpha-beta-depleted transplantation in children. Using its own MiXCR run on the PCR reads, TCRdb lists one record per CDR3 protein. The repertoire consists of 250,000 to 300,000 distinct CDR3 sequences, with 11% occurring once and the leading ten covering about a quarter. Sequenced here: peripheral blood, sampled 180 days after TCRalphabeta/CD19-depleted stem cell transplant. The source is a male patient aged 2-15 years who had a stem cell transplant for chronic granulomatous disease, so the T cells may come from the graft donor. Both conserved end residues are part of each CDR3. D genes are given only for firm matches. Size values are once, few and many counts, or a class for expanded clones, and some rows have none.

clone size: many; D gene: NA; J gene: TRBJ2-7; V gene: TRBV19; CDR3 DNA: TGTGCCAGTAGCGGAACCAACTACGAGCAGTACTTC; CDR3 protein: CASSGTNYEQYF
clone size: many; D gene: TRBD2; J gene: TRBJ2-2; V gene: TRBV9; CDR3 DNA: TGTGCCAGCAGCGTAGTCGGGGGGAGCGGGGAGCTGTTTTTT; CDR3 protein: CASSVVGGSGELFF
clone size: many; D gene: NA; J gene: TRBJ1-2; V gene: TRBV7-8; CDR3 DNA: TGTGCCAGCAGCTTAGGCCGGGGGCCGCGGGGCTACACCTTC; CDR3 protein: CASSLGRGPRGYTF
clone size: many; D gene: NA; J gene: TRBJ2-1; V gene: TRBV7-2; CDR3 DNA: TGTGCCAGCAGCTTAGATGTTACAGGGCTTACGAATGAGCAGTTCTTC; CDR3 protein: CASSLDVTGLTNEQFF
clone size: many; D gene: TRBD2; J gene: TRBJ2-7; V gene: TRBV7-2; CDR3 DNA: TGTGCCAGCAGCCTAACACTAGCGGGAGGGGTCTACGAGCAGTACTTC; CDR3 protein: CASSLTLAGGVYEQYF
clone size: many; D gene: TRBD1; J gene: TRBJ1-5; V gene: TRBV27; CDR3 DNA: TGTGCCAGCAGTTTCGGTCGGACAGGGAAGGTGCCGACACCCCAGCATTTT; CDR3 protein: CASSFGRTGKVPTPQHF
clone size: many; D gene: NA; J gene: TRBJ1-6; V gene: TRBV6-2/TRBV6-3; CDR3 DNA: TGTGCCAGCAGGGCCCCGGACGGAAATTATTCACCCCTCCACTTT; CDR3 protein: CASRAPDGNYSPLHF
clone size: NA; D gene: TRBD2; J gene: TRBJ2-3; V gene: TRBV5-1; CDR3 DNA: TGCGCCAGCAGCACGGGACTAGCGGGGGGGCGAGTTGAGACAGATACGCAGTATTTT; CDR3 protein: CASSTGLAGGRVETDTQYF
clone size: many; D gene: NA; J gene: TRBJ1-1; V gene: TRBV7-9; CDR3 DNA: TGTGCCAGCAGCTCCCCGGGACGGCGGGACACTGAAGCTTTCTTT; CDR3 protein: CASSSPGRRDTEAFF
clone size: many; D gene: NA; J gene: TRBJ2-5; V gene: TRBV29-1; CDR3 DNA: TGCAGCGTTGAAGGGAAAGAGACCCAGTACTTC; CDR3 protein: CSVEGKETQYF
clone size: NA; D gene: TRBD1; J gene: TRBJ2-7; V gene: TRBV6-1; CDR3 DNA: TGTGCCAGCAGTGAAGGGACAGGGGGATTCTACGGGCAGTACTTC; CDR3 protein: CASSEGTGGFYGQYF
clone size: many; D gene: NA; J gene: TRBJ1-1; V gene: TRBV20-1; CDR3 DNA: TGCAGTGCTCCCGATGATGGGGCGACGGACACTGAAGCTTTCTTT; CDR3 protein: CSAPDDGATDTEAFF
clone size: many; D gene: TRBD2; J gene: TRBJ2-5; V gene: TRBV5-1; CDR3 DNA: TGCGCCAGCAGCCCTCCCGGCGGGGGGAGAATTCCGGAGACCCAGTACTTC; CDR3 protein: CASSPPGGGRIPETQYF
clone size: many; D gene: TRBD2; J gene: TRBJ2-5; V gene: TRBV9; CDR3 DNA: TGTGCCAGCAGCGTAACTAGCGGTCAAGAGACCCAGTACTTC; CDR3 protein: CASSVTSGQETQYF
clone size: many; D gene: NA; J gene: TRBJ2-5; V gene: TRBV7-9; CDR3 DNA: TGTGCCAGCAGCTTACCGGGGATCGGGGAGACCCAGTACTTC; CDR3 protein: CASSLPGIGETQYF
clone size: many; D gene: NA; J gene: TRBJ1-6; V gene: TRBV6-2/TRBV6-3; CDR3 DNA: TGTGCCAGCAGTTCGCAACTAAGAATGGCTTCACCCCTCCACTTT; CDR3 protein: CASSSQLRMASPLHF
clone size: many; D gene: NA; J gene: TRBJ1-1; V gene: TRBV29-1; CDR3 DNA: TGCAGCGCGTGGGGGAACACTGAAGCTTTCTTT; CDR3 protein: CSAWGNTEAFF
clone size: few; D gene: TRBD2; J gene: TRBJ2-1; V gene: TRBV18; CDR3 DNA: TGTGCCAGCTCCCCGACCCGACTAGCGGGAGTTGAAGATGAGCAGTTCTTC; CDR3 protein: CASSPTRLAGVEDEQFF
clone size: many; D gene: TRBD1; J gene: TRBJ2-1; V gene: TRBV25-1; CDR3 DNA: TGTGCCAGCAGTGAATCAGGGGGCGGGGCCCCGTACAATGAGCAGTTCTTC; CDR3 protein: CASSESGGGAPYNEQFF
clone size: many; D gene: TRBD1; J gene: TRBJ2-1; V gene: TRBV9; CDR3 DNA: TGTGCCAGGAACAGGGGGCATGAGCAGTTCTTC; CDR3 protein: CARNRGHEQFF
clone size: many; D gene: NA; J gene: TRBJ1-3; V gene: TRBV28; CDR3 DNA: TGTGCCAGCAGTTTAGGGACGTTTGGGAGAAACACCATATATTTT; CDR3 protein: CASSLGTFGRNTIYF
clone size: many; D gene: TRBD2; J gene: TRBJ2-7; V gene: TRBV5-5; CDR3 DNA: TGTGCCAGCAGCGCCAGGACTAGCGGGGGGGGCTACGAGCAGTACTTC; CDR3 protein: CASSARTSGGGYEQYF
clone size: many; D gene: NA; J gene: TRBJ2-7; V gene: TRBV20-1; CDR3 DNA: TGCAGTGCTAGACAATCCGGGACGGCCGGATACGAGCAGTACTTC; CDR3 protein: CSARQSGTAGYEQYF
clone size: many; D gene: TRBD2; J gene: TRBJ2-1; V gene: TRBV7-2; CDR3 DNA: TGTGCCAGCAGCTTAGAAGGGCAGCGGGGGATGTATGAGCAGTTCTTC; CDR3 protein: CASSLEGQRGMYEQFF
clone size: NA; D gene: TRBD1; J gene: TRBJ1-1; V gene: TRBV30; CDR3 DNA: TGTGCCTGGAGTGTATCTGTTATTTTTGGACAGGGGCCCACTGAAGCTTTCTTT; CDR3 protein: CAWSVSVIFGQGPTEAFF
clone size: NA; D gene: TRBD2; J gene: TRBJ2-3; V gene: TRBV12-3/TRBV12-4; CDR3 DNA: TGTGCCAGCAGTCGACTAGCGGGGGGGGGGAGTTGGAGGTATTTT; CDR3 protein: CASSRLAGGGSWRYF
clone size: many; D gene: NA; J gene: TRBJ1-5; V gene: TRBV29-1; CDR3 DNA: TGCAGCGTTAGTAACAGGAATCAGCCCCAGCATTTT; CDR3 protein: CSVSNRNQPQHF
clone size: many; D gene: TRBD1; J gene: TRBJ2-1; V gene: TRBV5-5; CDR3 DNA: TGTGCCAGCAGCGTCCGGGACAGTGTCAATGAGCAGTTCTTC; CDR3 protein: CASSVRDSVNEQFF
clone size: many; D gene: NA; J gene: TRBJ1-4; V gene: TRBV12-3/TRBV12-4; CDR3 DNA: TGTGCCAGCAGTTTAAGGCAGGGGATGAATGAAAAACTGTTTTTT; CDR3 protein: CASSLRQGMNEKLFF
clone size: many; D gene: TRBD1; J gene: TRBJ1-1; V gene: TRBV12-3/TRBV12-4; CDR3 DNA: TGTGCCAGCAGTGCGAGACAGGGTAGGACTGAAGCTTTCTTT; CDR3 protein: CASSARQGRTEAFF
clone size: many; D gene: NA; J gene: TRBJ2-1; V gene: TRBV7-2; CDR3 DNA: TGTGCCAGCAGCTCCAATGGCGGACACAATGAGCAGTTCTTC; CDR3 protein: CASSSNGGHNEQFF
clone size: many; D gene: TRBD2; J gene: TRBJ2-3; V gene: TRBV9; CDR3 DNA: TGTGCCAGCAGCGCAGTCGGGACTAGCGGGGGCCCGAGCACAGATACGCAGTATTTT; CDR3 protein: CASSAVGTSGGPSTDTQYF